A single T cell receptor (beta chain) is shown here with its context. Its antigen remains unknown. The sample originates from a study of T-cell memory formation after mild COVID-19. Study context: The study found TCR clusters largely donor specific.

Whole-study results and caveats: Clones that got smaller from day 15 to 85 had even CD4/CD8, while clones growing later tipped toward CD4+.

TCRdb re-analysed the 5' RACE reads in MiXCR, keeping a single row per CDR3 protein. Of roughly 310,000 distinct CDR3 sequences detected, around 15% appear once; the ten largest clones hold over 20%. Sequenced: PBMCs or a T cell subset sorted from them (not recorded which). The receptor's source is a man younger than 35 who had mild COVID-19 (a few samples of this study predate the infection). Cell type and time point are not known.

Here the CDR3 reads CATRRRQGTADTQYF. The CDR3 DNA reads TGCGCCACCAGGCGGCGACAGGGAACGGCAGATACGCAGTATTTT. The chain is built from TRBV4-1 and TRBJ2-3; 7 positions match TRBD1. The CDR3 is made up of 15 amino acids. Germline CDR1 MGHRA, CDR2 YSYEKL. The V segment lost 10 bases and the J segment 4 bases; nucleotides outside the gene matches: 14.